The entry below gives a single T cell receptor beta chain sequence along with its context. The antigen remains undetermined. Clones were read by immunoSEQ multiplex PCR, and TCRdb kept only the in-frame ones, dropping some. The data contain 120,000 or so clones, around nine tenths of them singletons. This CDR3 is built from 12 residues. The V gene's germline CDR1 is SNHLY and CDR2 FYNNEI. V gave up 2 bases and J gave up 0 bases, with 1 base separating them. This entry belongs to a study of T cell responses to AZD1222 COVID-19 vaccine. Study-level findings and limits: Seropositivity was recorded at baseline in only a handful of AZD1222 recipients. Repertoire samples came only from after the peak T cell response. Spike-specific TCR breadth and depth both grew after two AZD1222 doses. Clonal diversity was possibly underestimated, and the donors were mostly white British, with more females.

The sample consisted of peripheral blood, taken on day 0 of MenACWY control vaccination. The chain employs TRBV2 and TRBJ2-5; D is uncertain. The source of this sequence is an adult in good health. CDR3 sequence (DNA): TGTGCCAGCAGTGAAAACCAAGAGACCCAGTACTTC. Translation: CASSENQETQYF.